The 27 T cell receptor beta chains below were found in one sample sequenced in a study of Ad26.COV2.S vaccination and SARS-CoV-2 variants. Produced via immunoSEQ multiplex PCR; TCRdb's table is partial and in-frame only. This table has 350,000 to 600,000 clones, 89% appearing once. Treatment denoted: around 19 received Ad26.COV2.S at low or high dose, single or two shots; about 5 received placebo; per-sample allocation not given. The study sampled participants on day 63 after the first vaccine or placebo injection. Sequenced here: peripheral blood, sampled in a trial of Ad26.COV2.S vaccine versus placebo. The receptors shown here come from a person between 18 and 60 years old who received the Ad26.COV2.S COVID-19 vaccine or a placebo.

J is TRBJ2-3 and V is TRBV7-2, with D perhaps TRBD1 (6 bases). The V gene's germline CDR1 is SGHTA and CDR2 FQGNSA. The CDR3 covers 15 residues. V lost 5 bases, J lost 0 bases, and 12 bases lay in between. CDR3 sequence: CASSQQTGSTDTQYF. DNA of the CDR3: TGTGCCAGCAGCCAACAGACAGGAAGCACAGATACGCAGTATTTT.

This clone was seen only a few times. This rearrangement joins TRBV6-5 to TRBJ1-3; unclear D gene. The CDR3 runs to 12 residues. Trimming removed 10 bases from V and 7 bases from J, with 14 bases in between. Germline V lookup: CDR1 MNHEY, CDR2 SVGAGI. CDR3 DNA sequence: TGTGCCACAAGCCGGGATAAGAACACCATATATTTT. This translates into CATSRDKNTIYF.

The CDR3, as DNA: TGTGCCTGGCACCAGGGGAGTCGTGGCTACACCTTC. It is translated as CAWHQGSRGYTF. The V and J genes are TRBV30 and TRBJ1-2; the D gene is possibly TRBD1 (6 bases). The germline V and J ends were trimmed by 5 bases and 7 bases, with 14 bases remaining between them. Germline CDR1 reads GTSNPN; CDR2 reads SVGIG (reference sequence). The CDR3 runs to 12 residues. Together with reference TRBV30 and TRBJ1-2, the CDR3 gives the full variable domain: SQTIHQWPATLVQPVGSPLSLECTVEGTSNPNLYWYRQAAGRGLQLLFYSVGIGQISSEVPQNLSASRPQDRQFILSSKKLLLSDSGFYLCAWHQGSRGYTFGSGTRLTVV.

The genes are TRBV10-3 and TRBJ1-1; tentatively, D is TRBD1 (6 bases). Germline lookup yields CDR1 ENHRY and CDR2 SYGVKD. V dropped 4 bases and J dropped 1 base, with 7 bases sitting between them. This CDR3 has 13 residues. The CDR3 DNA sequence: TGTGCCATCAGTGGGACAGAGAACACTGAAGCTTTCTTT. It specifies CAISGTENTEAFF.

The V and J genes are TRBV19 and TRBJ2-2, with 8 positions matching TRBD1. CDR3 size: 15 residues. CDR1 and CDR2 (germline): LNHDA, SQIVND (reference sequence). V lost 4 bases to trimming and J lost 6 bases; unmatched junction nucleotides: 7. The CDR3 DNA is TGTGCCAGTAGTAGATCGGACAGGGTCCCCGGGGAGCTGTTTTTT. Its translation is CASSRSDRVPGELFF.

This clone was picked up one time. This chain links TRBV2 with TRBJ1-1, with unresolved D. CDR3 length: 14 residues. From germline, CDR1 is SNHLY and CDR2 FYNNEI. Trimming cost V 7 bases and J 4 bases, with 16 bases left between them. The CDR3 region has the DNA TGTGCCAGCACCGATAGGGTGGGGATCACTGAAGCTTTCTTT. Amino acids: CASTDRVGITEAFF.

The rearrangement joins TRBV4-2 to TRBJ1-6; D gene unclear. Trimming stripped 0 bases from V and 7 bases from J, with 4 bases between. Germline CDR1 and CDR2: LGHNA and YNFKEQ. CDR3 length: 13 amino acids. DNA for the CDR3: TGTGCCAGCAGCCAAGATAACAATTCACCCCTCCACTTT. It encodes CASSQDNNSPLHF.

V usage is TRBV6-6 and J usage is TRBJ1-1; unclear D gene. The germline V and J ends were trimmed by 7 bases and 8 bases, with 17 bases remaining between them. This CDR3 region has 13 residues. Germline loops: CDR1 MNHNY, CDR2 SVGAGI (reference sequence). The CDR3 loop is CASKKGETKEAFF. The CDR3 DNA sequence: TGTGCCAGCAAAAAAGGAGAAACTAAAGAAGCTTTCTTT.

This chain's CDR3 is CASSSEFLRPGPGANVLTF. CDR3 nucleotides: TGCGCCAGCTCCTCCGAATTCCTTCGACCGGGACCTGGGGCCAACGTCCTGACTTTC. This chain uses TRBV4-1 with TRBJ2-6, with D perhaps matching TRBD1 or TRBD2 (5 bases each). The germline gives CDR1 MGHRA, CDR2 YSYEKL. V lost 8 bases to trimming and J lost 2 bases, with 25 bases between them. The CDR3 contains 19 residues.

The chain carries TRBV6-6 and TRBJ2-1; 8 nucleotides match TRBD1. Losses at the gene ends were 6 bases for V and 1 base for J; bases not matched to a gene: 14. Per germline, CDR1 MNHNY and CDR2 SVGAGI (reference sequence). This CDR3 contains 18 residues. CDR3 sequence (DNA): TGTGCCAGCAGACGAGCCCGGGACAGGTTTTCGTCCTACAATGAGCAGTTCTTC. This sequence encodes CASRRARDRFSSYNEQFF.

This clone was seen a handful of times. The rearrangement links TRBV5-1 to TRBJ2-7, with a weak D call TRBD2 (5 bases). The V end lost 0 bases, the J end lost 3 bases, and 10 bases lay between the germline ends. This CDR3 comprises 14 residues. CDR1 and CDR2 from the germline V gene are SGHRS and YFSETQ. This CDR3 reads CASSLATAGYEQYF. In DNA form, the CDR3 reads TGCGCCAGCAGCTTGGCCACCGCGGGCTACGAGCAGTACTTC.

As DNA, the CDR3 is TGTGCCAGCAGTTACTCGCTTAGCGGGAGGAGGGTGGACAATGAGCAGTTCTTC. It codes for CASSYSLSGRRVDNEQFF. This rearrangement joins TRBV6-2 or TRBV6-3 to TRBJ2-1; 10 bases map to TRBD2. Looked up from germline, CDR1 is MNHEY and CDR2 is SVGEGT. CDR3 length equals 18 residues. Trimming cost V 0 bases and J 5 bases; bases outside gene matches: 10.

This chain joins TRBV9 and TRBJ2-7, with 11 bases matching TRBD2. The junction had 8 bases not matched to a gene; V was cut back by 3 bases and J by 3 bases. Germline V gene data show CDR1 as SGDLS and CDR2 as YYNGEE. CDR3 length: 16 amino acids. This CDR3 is CASSASGTSGLYEQYF. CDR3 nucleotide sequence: TGTGCCAGCAGCGCATCAGGGACTAGCGGACTCTACGAGCAGTACTTC. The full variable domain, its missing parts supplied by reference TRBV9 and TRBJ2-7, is DSGVTQTPKHLITATGQRVTLRCSPRSGDLSVYWYQQSLDQGLQFLIQYYNGEERAKGNILERFSAQQFPDLHSELNLSSLELGDSALYFCASSASGTSGLYEQYFGPGTRLTVT.

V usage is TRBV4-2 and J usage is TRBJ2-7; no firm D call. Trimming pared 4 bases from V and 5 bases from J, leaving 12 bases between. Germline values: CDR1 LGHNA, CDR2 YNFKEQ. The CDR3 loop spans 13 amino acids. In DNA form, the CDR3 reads TGTGCCAGCAGCCGCCAGGCTCGCGACGAGCAGTACTTC. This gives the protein CASSRQARDEQYF.

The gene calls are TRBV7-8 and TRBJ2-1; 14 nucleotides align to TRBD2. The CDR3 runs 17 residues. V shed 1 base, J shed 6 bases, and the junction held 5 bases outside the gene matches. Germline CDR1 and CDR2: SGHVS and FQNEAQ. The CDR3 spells CASSLEGLAGVANEQFF. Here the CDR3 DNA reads TGTGCCAGCAGCTTAGAGGGACTAGCGGGAGTTGCCAATGAGCAGTTCTTC.

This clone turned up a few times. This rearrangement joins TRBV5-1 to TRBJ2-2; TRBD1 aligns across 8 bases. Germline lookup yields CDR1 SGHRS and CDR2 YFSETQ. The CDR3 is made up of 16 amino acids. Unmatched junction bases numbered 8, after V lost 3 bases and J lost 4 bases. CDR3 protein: CASSSQGAEGTGELFF. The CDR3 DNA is TGCGCCAGCAGCTCGCAGGGGGCGGAGGGCACCGGGGAGCTGTTTTTT.

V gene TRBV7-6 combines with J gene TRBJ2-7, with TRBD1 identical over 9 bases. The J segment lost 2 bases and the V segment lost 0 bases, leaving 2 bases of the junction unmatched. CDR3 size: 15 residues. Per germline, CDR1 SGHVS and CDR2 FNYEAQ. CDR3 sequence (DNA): TGTGCCAGCAGCTTAGCCGACAGGGGGGCCTACGAGCAGTACTTC. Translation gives CASSLADRGAYEQYF.

The CDR3 reads CASSQGGVRRDTQYF. The CDR3 DNA reads TGTGCCAGCAGCCAAGGAGGGGTGAGGAGAGATACGCAGTATTTT. The V gene is TRBV14, the J gene TRBJ2-3; D is possibly TRBD1 or TRBD2 (5 bases each). The CDR3 is 15 residues long. Germline CDR1 is SGHDN and CDR2 is FVKESK. Trimming pared 1 base from V and 5 bases from J, leaving 13 bases between.

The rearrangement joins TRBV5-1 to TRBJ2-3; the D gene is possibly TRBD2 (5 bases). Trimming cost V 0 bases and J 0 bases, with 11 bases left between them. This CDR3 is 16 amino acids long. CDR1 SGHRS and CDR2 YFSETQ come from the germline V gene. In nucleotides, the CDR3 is TGCGCCAGCAGCTTGGTGGCGGGCTATAGCACAGATACGCAGTATTTT. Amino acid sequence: CASSLVAGYSTDTQYF.

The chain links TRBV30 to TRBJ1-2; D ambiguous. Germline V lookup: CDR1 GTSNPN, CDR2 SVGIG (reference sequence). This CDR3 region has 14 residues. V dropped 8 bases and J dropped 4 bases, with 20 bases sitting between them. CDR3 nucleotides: TGTGCCCGAACATCGACGGCCAAATTCTATGGCTACACCTTC. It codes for CARTSTAKFYGYTF.

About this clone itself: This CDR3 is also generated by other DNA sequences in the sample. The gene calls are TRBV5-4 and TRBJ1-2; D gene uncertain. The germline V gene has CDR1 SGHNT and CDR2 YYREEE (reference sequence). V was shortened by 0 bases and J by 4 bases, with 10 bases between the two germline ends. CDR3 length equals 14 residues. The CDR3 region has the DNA TGTGCCAGCAGCTTGGGGCAGGCGACCTATGGCTACACCTTC. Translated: CASSLGQATYGYTF.

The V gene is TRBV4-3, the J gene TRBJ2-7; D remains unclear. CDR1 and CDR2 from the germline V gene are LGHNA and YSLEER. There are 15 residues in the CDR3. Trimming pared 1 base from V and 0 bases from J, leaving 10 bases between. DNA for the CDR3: TGCGCCAGCAGCCAAGTGGCAAGGAGCTCCTACGAGCAGTACTTC. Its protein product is CASSQVARSSYEQYF.

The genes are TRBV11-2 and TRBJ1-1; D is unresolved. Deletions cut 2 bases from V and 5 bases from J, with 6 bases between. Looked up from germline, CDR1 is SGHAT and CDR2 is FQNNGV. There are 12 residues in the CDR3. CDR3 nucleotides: TGTGCCAGCAGCTTACGCAGAACTGAAGCTTTCTTT. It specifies CASSLRRTEAFF.

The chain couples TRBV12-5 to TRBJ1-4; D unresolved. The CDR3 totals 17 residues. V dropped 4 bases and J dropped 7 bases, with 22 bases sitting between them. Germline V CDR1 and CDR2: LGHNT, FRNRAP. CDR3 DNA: TGTGCTAGTGGTTCCCCGCGATGGAGGGAAGGATGTGAAAAACTGTTTTTT. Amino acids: CASGSPRWREGCEKLFF.

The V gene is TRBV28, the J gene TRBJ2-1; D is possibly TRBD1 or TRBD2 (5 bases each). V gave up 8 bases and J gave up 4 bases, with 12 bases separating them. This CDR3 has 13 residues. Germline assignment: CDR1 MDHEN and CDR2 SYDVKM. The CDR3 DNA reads TGTGCCAGCGAGGGATGGGGGTACAATGAGCAGTTCTTC. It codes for CASEGWGYNEQFF. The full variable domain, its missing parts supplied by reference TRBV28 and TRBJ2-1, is DVKVTQSSRYLVKRTGEKVFLECVQDMDHENMFWYRQDPGLGLRLIYFSYDVKMKEKGDIPEGYSVSREKKERFSLILESASTNQTSMYLCASEGWGYNEQFFGPGTRLTVL.

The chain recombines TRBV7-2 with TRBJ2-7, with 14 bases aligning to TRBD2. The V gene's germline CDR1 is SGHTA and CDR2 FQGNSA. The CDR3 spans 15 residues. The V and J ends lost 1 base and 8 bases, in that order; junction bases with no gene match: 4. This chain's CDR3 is CASSLGLAGGVKQYF. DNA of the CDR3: TGTGCCAGCAGCTTAGGACTAGCGGGGGGGGTCAAGCAGTACTTC.

This chain's CDR3 is CSASSLGRTTNYGYTF. CDR3 in DNA: TGCAGTGCTAGTAGTCTGGGGCGGACTACTAACTATGGCTACACCTTC. The chain employs TRBV20-1 and TRBJ1-2; maybe TRBD1 (5 bases). The CDR3 sequence is 16 residues long. Trimming removed 3 bases at V and 0 bases at J, with 17 bases between. In germline, CDR1 is DFQATT, CDR2 SNEGSKA (reference sequence).